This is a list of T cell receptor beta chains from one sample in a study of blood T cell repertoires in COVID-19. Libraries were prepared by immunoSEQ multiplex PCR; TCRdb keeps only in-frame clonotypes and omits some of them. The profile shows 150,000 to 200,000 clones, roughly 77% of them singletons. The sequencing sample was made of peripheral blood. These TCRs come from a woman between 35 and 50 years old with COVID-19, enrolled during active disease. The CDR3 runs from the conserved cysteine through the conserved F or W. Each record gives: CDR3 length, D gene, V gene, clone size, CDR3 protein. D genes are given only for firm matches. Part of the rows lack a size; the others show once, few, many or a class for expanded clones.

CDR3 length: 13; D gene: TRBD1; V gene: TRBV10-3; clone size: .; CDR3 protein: CAILPGQGRKAFF
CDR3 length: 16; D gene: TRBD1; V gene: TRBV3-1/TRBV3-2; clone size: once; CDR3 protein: CASSQDLLVAGGGYTF
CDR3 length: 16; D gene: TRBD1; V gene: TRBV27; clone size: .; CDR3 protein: CASRPGQGALGTEAFF
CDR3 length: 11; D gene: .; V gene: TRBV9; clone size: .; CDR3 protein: CASSGGATQYF
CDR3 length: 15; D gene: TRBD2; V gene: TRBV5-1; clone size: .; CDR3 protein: CASSFTSGSQETQYF
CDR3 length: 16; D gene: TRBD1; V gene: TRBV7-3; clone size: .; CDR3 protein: CASSERGTGNTGELFF
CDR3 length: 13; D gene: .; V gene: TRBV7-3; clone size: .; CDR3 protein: CASSQDRNTEAFF
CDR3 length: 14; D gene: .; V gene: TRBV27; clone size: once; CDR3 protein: CASSPITRNTEAFF
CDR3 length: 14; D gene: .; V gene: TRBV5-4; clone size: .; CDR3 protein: CASSLAGERYEQYF
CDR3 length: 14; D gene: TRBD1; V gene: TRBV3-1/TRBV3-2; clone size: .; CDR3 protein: CASSVRDSYNEQFF
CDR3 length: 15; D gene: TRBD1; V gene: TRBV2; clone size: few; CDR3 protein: CASSKGTGVQETQYF
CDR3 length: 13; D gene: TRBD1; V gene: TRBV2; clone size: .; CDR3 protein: CASRNEGGQPQHF
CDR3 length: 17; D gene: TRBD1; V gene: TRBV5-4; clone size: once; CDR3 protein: CASSPLPLTGQNTEAFF
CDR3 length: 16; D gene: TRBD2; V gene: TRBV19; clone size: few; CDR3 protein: CASSIFVTSGTDTQYF
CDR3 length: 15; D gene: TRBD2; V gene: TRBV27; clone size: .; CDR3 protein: CASSLSGRNTGELFF
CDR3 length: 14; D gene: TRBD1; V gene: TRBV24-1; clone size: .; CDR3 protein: CATSNRGSNQPQHF
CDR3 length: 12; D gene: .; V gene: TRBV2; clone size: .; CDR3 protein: CAVRRGDYGYTF
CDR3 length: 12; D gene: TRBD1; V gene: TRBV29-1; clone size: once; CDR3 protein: CSGWTGIETQYF
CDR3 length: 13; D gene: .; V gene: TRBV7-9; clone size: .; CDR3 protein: CASSLAAVETQYF
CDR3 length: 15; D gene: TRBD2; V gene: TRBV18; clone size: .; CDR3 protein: CASSVAGGGTYEQYF
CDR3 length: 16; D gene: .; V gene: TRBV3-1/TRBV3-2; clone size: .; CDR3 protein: CASSQESRGSLGEQFF
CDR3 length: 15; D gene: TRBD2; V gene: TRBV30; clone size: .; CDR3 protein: CAWSREDFENYEQYF
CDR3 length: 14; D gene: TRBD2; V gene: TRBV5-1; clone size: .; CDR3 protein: CASSYTSGLGELFF